The text below deals with one T cell receptor beta chain. The entry originates in a study of blood T cell repertoires in COVID-19. Using immunoSEQ multiplex PCR, the repertoire was profiled, and TCRdb retains in-frame clones only, with some absent. The sample contains over 130,000 clones, about 88% of which appear only once. CDR1 MNHEY and CDR2 SVGAGI come from the germline V gene. This CDR3 is 15 amino acids long. Trimming took off 5 bases at V and 0 bases at J, with 11 bases between the two ends. Sequenced input: peripheral blood. This receptor was identified in a human donor in a cohort sampled during active COVID-19. The chain employs TRBV6-5 and TRBJ1-3; D is uncertain. CDR3 loop: CASSPRTFSGNTIYF. The DNA of the CDR3 is TGTGCCAGCAGTCCCAGGACTTTCTCTGGAAACACCATATATTTT.